Each of the 21 T cell receptor beta chains below was sequenced from the same sample in a study of PD-1 blockade in classical Hodgkin lymphoma. Indicated time point: cycle 4 day 1 (C4D1), after 5 to 7 weeks of nivolumab. There was relapse after autologous stem cell transplantation in every patient, and there was variation in brentuximab vedotin exposure. Only in-frame clones appear in the TCRdb table, and some are missing; sequencing was by immunoSEQ multiplex PCR. The data contain about 50,000 clones, around 89% of them seen just once; the ten biggest clones take up 11% to 15%. The source material was peripheral blood mononuclear cells (PBMCs), sampled before the fourth cycle of nivolumab. These receptors all stem from a human donor with classical Hodgkin lymphoma.

This clone was observed a few times. The chain is built from TRBV11-2 and TRBJ2-2; 13 bases are shared with TRBD2. The CDR3 is 15 amino acids. Germline CDR1 and CDR2: SGHAT and FQNNGV. The V gene end was trimmed by 5 bases and the J gene end by 4 bases; junction bases not matched to a gene: 1. CDR3 DNA sequence: TGTGCCAGCAGCCGACTAGCGGGAGGCACCGGGGAGCTGTTTTTT. As protein: CASSRLAGGTGELFF.

V usage is TRBV7-2 and J usage is TRBJ1-1; TRBD1 might be the D (6 bases). The CDR3 has 14 residues. CDR1 and CDR2 (germline): SGHTA, FQGNSA. The ends were cut back, 4 bases at V and 0 bases at J, with 9 bases in the middle. CDR3 region: CASSWTALNTEAFF. CDR3 bases: TGTGCCAGCAGCTGGACAGCATTGAACACTGAAGCTTTCTTT.

The rearrangement uses TRBV27 and TRBJ2-3; TRBD1 aligns across 7 bases. The germline V gene encodes CDR1 MNHEY and CDR2 SMNVEV (reference sequence). This CDR3 region has 15 residues. V dropped 5 bases and J dropped 2; count of bases not matched to a gene: 7. Here the CDR3 reads CASSAEDRTTDTQYF. The CDR3 DNA reads TGTGCCAGCAGTGCCGAGGACAGGACCACAGATACGCAGTATTTT.

The rearrangement uses TRBV5-4 and TRBJ1-1, with 7 bases identical to TRBD1. The germline V gene has CDR1 SGHNT and CDR2 YYREEE (reference sequence). V was pared by 0 bases and J by 6 bases, with 8 bases of the junction left unmatched. CDR3 length: 15 residues. CDR3 coding DNA: TGTGCCAGCAGCTTGGGGAAGGGGACAGCTCCTGAAGCTTTCTTT. Translated, it gives CASSLGKGTAPEAFF.

The rearrangement joins TRBV5-1 to TRBJ1-1; D is unresolved. The germline V gene has CDR1 SGHRS and CDR2 YFSETQ. The CDR3 is 17 residues long. The V gene lost 3 bases and the J gene lost 1 base, with 19 bases spanning the gap. Here the CDR3 reads CASSSELFSVPNTEAFF. CDR3 sequence (DNA): TGCGCCAGCAGCTCCGAACTTTTTAGCGTACCGAACACTGAAGCTTTCTTT.

This clone was seen a handful of times. CDR3 amino acids: CASSAGLAASYNEQFF. The CDR3 DNA sequence: TGTGCCAGCAGCGCGGGACTAGCGGCTTCCTACAATGAGCAGTTCTTC. V usage is TRBV7-9 and J usage is TRBJ2-1; 11 nucleotides match TRBD2. Looked up from germline, CDR1 is SEHNR and CDR2 is FQNEAQ (reference sequence). This CDR3 has 16 residues. The ends lost 5 bases at V and 1 base at J; junction bases unmatched: 4.

A single count supports this clone. V usage is TRBV5-1 and J usage is TRBJ1-5; 7 nucleotides match TRBD1. The CDR3 runs to 14 residues. V shed 5 bases, J shed 6 bases, and the junction held 8 bases outside the gene matches. CDR1 is SGHRS, CDR2 YFSETQ, per germline. The CDR3 DNA sequence: TGCGCCAGCAGACCCGACAGGGAGGGTCAGCCCCAGCATTTT. Its translation is CASRPDREGQPQHF.

This clone appeared a few times. V gene TRBV7-9 combines with J gene TRBJ1-1; D is undetermined. The CDR3 extends over 12 amino acids. Trimming took off 2 bases at V and 6 bases at J, with 7 bases between the two ends. CDR1 is SEHNR and CDR2 is FQNEAQ in the germline V gene (reference sequence). The CDR3 protein is CASSLREAEAFF. CDR3 bases: TGTGCCAGCAGCTTAAGGGAGGCTGAAGCTTTCTTT.

The chain has TRBV28 and TRBJ1-5; D call uncertain. Trimming cost V 5 bases and J 10 bases, with 21 bases left between them. The CDR3 covers 15 residues. CDR1 and CDR2 (germline): MDHEN, SYDVKM. This CDR3 is CASSGRLVGPSPQHF. CDR3 coding DNA: TGTGCCAGCAGTGGACGGCTCGTGGGCCCCAGCCCCCAGCATTTT.

The chain has TRBV6-6 and TRBJ1-4; 10 bases are shared with TRBD1. V was clipped by 5 bases and J by 11 bases; unmatched bases: 11. This CDR3 comprises 15 residues. CDR1 and CDR2 (germline): MNHNY, SVGAGI (reference sequence). The chain's CDR3 is CASSEDRGKGGKLFF. The CDR3 coding sequence is TGTGCCAGCAGTGAGGACAGGGGGAAAGGGGGGAAACTGTTTTTT.

The chain uses TRBV27 and TRBJ2-5; D uncertain. The V gene's germline CDR1 is MNHEY and CDR2 SMNVEV (reference sequence). V shed 8 bases and J shed 5 bases, with 9 bases lying between them. The CDR3 covers 11 residues. Here the CDR3 reads CASGIRETQYF. In DNA, the CDR3 is TGTGCCAGCGGGATTCGGGAGACCCAGTACTTC.

This sequence joins TRBV27 and TRBJ2-3, with 8 bases fitting TRBD1. Trimming removed 6 bases from V and 3 bases from J; junction bases left unmatched: 11. CDR1 is MNHEY and CDR2 is SMNVEV in the germline V gene (reference sequence). The CDR3 consists of 16 residues. CDR3 nucleotide sequence: TGTGCCAGCAGATTAACCGACAGGGGTGGGACAGATACGCAGTATTTT. This translates into CASRLTDRGGTDTQYF.

V usage is TRBV7-3 and J usage is TRBJ2-1; 9 bases align to TRBD2. Germline CDR1 reads SGHTA; CDR2 reads FQGTGA. CDR3 length: 15 amino acids. V was clipped by 1 base and J by 7 bases; unmatched bases: 5. In DNA, the CDR3 is TGTGCCAGCAGCTTAATCGCGGGAGGGCCTAATGAGCAGTTCTTC. Translation: CASSLIAGGPNEQFF.

This clone was seen more than once but under ten times. The chain combines TRBV4-1 with TRBJ2-7, with 11 positions matching TRBD2. The length of the CDR3 is 17 residues. V shed 4 bases, J shed 6 bases, and the junction held 14 bases outside the gene matches. The germline V gene encodes CDR1 MGHRA and CDR2 YSYEKL. The CDR3 nucleotides read TGCGCCAGCAGCCTATCTCCGGCACTAGCGGGAGATAGCGAGCAGTACTTC. Protein product: CASSLSPALAGDSEQYF.

The chain couples TRBV29-1 to TRBJ2-1; 9 positions match TRBD1. J lost 8 bases, V lost 7 bases, and 9 bases had no gene match. Germline CDR1 is SQVTM and CDR2 is ANQGSEA. This CDR3 is built from 13 residues. The CDR3 DNA reads as TGCAGCGAGAGACAGGGGGGTGTCGATGAGCAGTTCTTC. It translates to CSERQGGVDEQFF.

This sequence joins TRBV7-9 and TRBJ1-3, with TRBD1 matching over 9 bases. V lost 3 bases and J lost 4; bases outside the gene matches: 1. Germline V gene sequence: CDR1 SEHNR, CDR2 FQNEAQ (reference sequence). This CDR3 is 14 amino acids long. CDR3 sequence (DNA): TGTGCCAGCAGCTTGGACAGGGGCGGAAACACCATATATTTT. It translates to CASSLDRGGNTIYF.

As DNA, the CDR3 is TGTGCCAGCAGCCTCGGTGCAGGGAGCTTCGCTGGGGCCAACGTCCTGACTTTC. Translated, it gives CASSLGAGSFAGANVLTF. The chain uses TRBV9 and TRBJ2-6; the D gene could be TRBD1 or TRBD2 (5 bases each). The germline CDR1 and CDR2 sequences are SGDLS and YYNGEE. The V end lost 4 bases, the J end lost 2 bases, and 19 bases lay between the germline ends. The CDR3 runs 18 residues.

This chain's CDR3 is CASVPETGITTNEKLFF. The CDR3 bases are TGCGCCAGCGTTCCCGAGACAGGGATAACAACTAATGAAAAACTGTTTTTT. V gene TRBV4-1 combines with J gene TRBJ1-4; TRBD1 aligns across 7 bases. Germline V gene lookup returns CDR1 MGHRA and CDR2 YSYEKL. The J segment lost 0 bases and the V segment lost 8 bases, leaving 12 bases of the junction unmatched. The CDR3 consists of 17 residues.

This clone was observed once. The CDR3 DNA follows: TGTGCCAGCAGCATCACTAAATGGGGTAACAAAGAGACCCAGTACTTC. Its protein is CASSITKWGNKETQYF. V and J are TRBV5-4 and TRBJ2-5; no clear D. Germline CDR1 SGHNT, CDR2 YYREEE (reference sequence). The CDR3 has 16 amino acids. V lost 4 bases to trimming and J lost 3 bases, with 19 bases between them.

V gene TRBV6-6 combines with J gene TRBJ1-1; TRBD1 is a possible D gene (5 bases). The germline gives CDR1 MNHNY, CDR2 SVGAGI (reference sequence). V shed 3 bases and J shed 6 bases, with 11 bases lying between them. This CDR3 is 13 amino acids long. CDR3 sequence: CASSYGRGAEAFF. The DNA for the CDR3 is TGTGCCAGCAGTTATGGAAGGGGCGCTGAAGCTTTCTTT.

The chain carries TRBV9 and TRBJ2-3, with D perhaps TRBD1 or TRBD2 (5 bases each). The ends were cut back, 3 bases at V and 3 bases at J, with 8 bases in the middle. This CDR3 is 13 amino acids long. Germline CDR1 SGDLS, CDR2 YYNGEE. The CDR3 loop reads CASSAGPTDTQYF. The DNA of the CDR3 is TGTGCCAGCAGCGCGGGACCTACAGATACGCAGTATTTT.